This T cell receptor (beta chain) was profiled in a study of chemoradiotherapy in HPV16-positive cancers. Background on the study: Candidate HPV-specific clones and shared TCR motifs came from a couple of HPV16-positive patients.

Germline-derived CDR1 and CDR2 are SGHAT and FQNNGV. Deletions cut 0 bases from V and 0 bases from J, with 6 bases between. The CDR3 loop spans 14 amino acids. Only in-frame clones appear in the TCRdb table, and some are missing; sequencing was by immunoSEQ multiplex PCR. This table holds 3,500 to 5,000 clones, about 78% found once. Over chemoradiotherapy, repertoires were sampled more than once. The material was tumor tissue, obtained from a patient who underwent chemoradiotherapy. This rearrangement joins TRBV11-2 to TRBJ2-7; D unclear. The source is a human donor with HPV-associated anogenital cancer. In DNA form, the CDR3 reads TGTGCCAGCAGCTTAGATCAGCTCTCCTACGAGCAGTACTTC. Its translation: CASSLDQLSYEQYF.